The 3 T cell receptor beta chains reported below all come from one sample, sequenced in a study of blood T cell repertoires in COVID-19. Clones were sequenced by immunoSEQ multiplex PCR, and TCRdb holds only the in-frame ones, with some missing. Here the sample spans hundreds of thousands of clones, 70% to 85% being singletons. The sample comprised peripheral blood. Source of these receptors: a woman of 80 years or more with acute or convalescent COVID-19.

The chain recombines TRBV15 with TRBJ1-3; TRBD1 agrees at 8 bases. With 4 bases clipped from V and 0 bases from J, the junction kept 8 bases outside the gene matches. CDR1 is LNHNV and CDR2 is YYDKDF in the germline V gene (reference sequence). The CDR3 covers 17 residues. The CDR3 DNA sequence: TGTGCCACCAGCACCGGGACAGGTTTCGTCTCTGGAAACACCATATATTTT. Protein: CATSTGTGFVSGNTIYF.

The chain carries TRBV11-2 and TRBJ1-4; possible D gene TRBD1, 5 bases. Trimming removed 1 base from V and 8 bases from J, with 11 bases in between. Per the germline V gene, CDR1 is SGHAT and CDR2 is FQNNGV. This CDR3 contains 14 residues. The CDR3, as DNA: TGTGCCAGCAGCTTAGGGGGCCTAGGGGAAAAACTGTTTTTT. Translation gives CASSLGGLGEKLFF. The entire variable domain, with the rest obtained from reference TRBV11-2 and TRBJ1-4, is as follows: EAGVAQSPRYKIIEKRQSVAFWCNPISGHATLYWYQQILGQGPKLLIQFQNNGVVDDSQLPKDRFSAERLKGVDSTLKIQPAKLEDSAVYLCASSLGGLGEKLFFGSGTQLSVL.

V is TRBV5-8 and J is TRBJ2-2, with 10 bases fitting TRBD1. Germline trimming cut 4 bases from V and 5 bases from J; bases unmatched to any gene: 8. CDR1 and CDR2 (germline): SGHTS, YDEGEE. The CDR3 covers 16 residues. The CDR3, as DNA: TGTGCCAGCAGCATACGACAGGGGGCGCTTACCGGGGAGCTGTTTTTT. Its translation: CASSIRQGALTGELFF.